The clone carrying this T cell receptor beta chain showed up many times. Its specificity is unknown. The source of the sample is a study of regulatory T cells in long-lasting Graves disease. Stated time point: newly diagnosed GD, antithyroid drugs for less than 3 months. Following extraction of RNA from PBMCs, that RNA was used to make the TCR library. Diagnosing Graves' disease relied on the American Thyroid Association guidelines. It was an endocrinology department in Xi'an, China, that provided the patients. General study points: Accuracy was perhaps lowered by the small sample size. TRBV28, TRBJ1-2 and TRBJ2-5 emerged as the favored segments in persistent disease.

V was trimmed by 6 bases and J by 7 bases, leaving 18 bases between them. This CDR3 is built from 15 residues. Germline V gene lookup returns CDR1 MNHEY and CDR2 SVGEGT. According to the study, TCR beta libraries were built with iRepertoire HTBI primers and CDR3-region Arm-PCR. TCRdb called the multiplex PCR reads again in MiXCR, with one record for every CDR3 protein. The table shows about 430,000 distinct CDR3 sequences, with about 15% occurring only once. Another study also made use of these data, one on T cells in Graves' hyperthyroidism and ophthalmopathy.

The material sequenced was peripheral blood mononuclear cells (PBMCs), taken at new diagnosis, from a patient treated with antithyroid drugs. The TCR was taken from a woman aged 40 to 55 with Graves disease. This rearrangement joins TRBV6-2 or TRBV6-3 to TRBJ1-4, with D unresolved. The CDR3 DNA is TGTGCCAGCAGGATCCTCGGCGAATTGGGTGAAAAACTGTTTTTT. As protein: CASRILGELGEKLFF.